This is a list of T cell receptor beta chains from one sample in a study of OX40 agonist ivuxolimab in advanced cancers. The repertoire was sequenced with immunoSEQ multiplex PCR; TCRdb's copy has only in-frame clones and lacks some. The data show 90,000 or so clones, around 87% seen once. Sample: CD4+ or CD8+ T cells sorted from blood, taken in a trial of the OX40 agonist ivuxolimab. These receptors all come from an adult with an advanced solid tumor such as melanoma, head and neck, liver or kidney cancer. Each CDR3 is given with its conserved first and last residue. The D gene is left open where the match is weak. Size is stated for part of the rows, as once, few or many counts, or as a class when the clone is expanded.

TRBD1,NA,TRBV6-4,TRBJ1-5,TGTGCCAGCAGTGTCGACAGGGATCAGCCCCAGCATTTT,CASSVDRDQPQHF
NA,NA,TRBV27,TRBJ2-1,TGTGCCAGCAAACAGGGCTTATACAATGAGCAGTTCTTC,CASKQGLYNEQFF
NA,NA,TRBV2,TRBJ1-4,TGTGCCAGCAGTTTGGGCACAACTAATGAAAAACTGTTTTTT,CASSLGTTNEKLFF
TRBD2,NA,TRBV19,TRBJ2-7,TGTGCCAGTATGTGGGGGGGCGAGCAGTACTTC,CASMWGGEQYF
TRBD1,NA,TRBV11-1,TRBJ2-7,TGTGCCAGCAGCTCCCCGGGACAGGGCCTTTACGAGCAGTACTTC,CASSSPGQGLYEQYF
TRBD2,NA,TRBV6-1,TRBJ2-3,TGTGCCAGCCAGCGGGGGGACACAGATACGCAGTATTTT,CASQRGDTDTQYF
TRBD2,NA,TRBV19,TRBJ2-1,TGTGCCAGTAGTACCAATGGACTAGCGGGAGAGGAGCAGTTCTTC,CASSTNGLAGEEQFF
TRBD1,NA,TRBV2,TRBJ1-4,TGTGCCAGCAGGAGGGACAGGGGAGCCAATGAAAAACTGTTTTTT,CASRRDRGANEKLFF
TRBD2,once,TRBV7-2,TRBJ2-1,TGTGCCAGCAGCTTTCGGACCCTACGACTAGCGGGCGCCAATGAGCAGTTCTTC,CASSFRTLRLAGANEQFF
NA,NA,TRBV27,TRBJ1-5,TGTGCCAGCTCAAACCAGGGCTTTCATCAGCCCCAGCATTTT,CASSNQGFHQPQHF
NA,once,TRBV12-5,TRBJ2-1,TGTGTCCTCCTAACACCTTCGTACAATGAGCAGTTCTTC,CVLLTPSYNEQFF
NA,NA,TRBV28,TRBJ1-4,TGTGCCACCACACGTCCGGCCATGAATGAAAAACTGTTTTTT,CATTRPAMNEKLFF
NA,NA,TRBV5-1,TRBJ2-3,TGCGCCAGCAGCTTGAGAGACGGTTCAACAGATACGCAGTATTTT,CASSLRDGSTDTQYF
TRBD2,NA,TRBV10-2,TRBJ2-3,TGCGCCAGCATGGGACTAGCGAAAGATACGCAGTATTTT,CASMGLAKDTQYF
NA,few,TRBV11-2,TRBJ2-2,TGTGCCAGCAGCCCGTTTGACACCGGGGAGCTGTTTTTT,CASSPFDTGELFF
NA,NA,TRBV30,TRBJ1-5,TGTGCCTGGAGTAGCGGTTATAGCAATCAGCCCCAGCATTTT,CAWSSGYSNQPQHF
NA,NA,TRBV11-2,TRBJ1-4,TGTGCCAGCAGCTTAGGCCAGGGGTTGTATGAAAAACTGTTTTTT,CASSLGQGLYEKLFF
NA,once,TRBV21-1,TRBJ1-1,TGTGCCAGCAGCCATTGGGGGGGTGCTGAAGCTTTCTTT,CASSHWGGAEAFF
NA,NA,TRBV10-1,TRBJ1-1,TGCGCCAGCAGTCTCGACACCGAGAACACTGAAGCTTTCTTT,CASSLDTENTEAFF
NA,NA,TRBV15,TRBJ2-5,TGTGCCACCAGCAGAGGCGGGGCCGAGACCCAGTACTTC,CATSRGGAETQYF
NA,NA,TRBV27,TRBJ1-2,TGTGCCAGCAGTTTAAAGGGAGACCTATATGGCTACACCTTC,CASSLKGDLYGYTF
NA,NA,TRBV27,TRBJ2-1,TGTGCCAGCAGTTCGACTAGTGTGCCCTACAATGAGCAGTTCTTC,CASSSTSVPYNEQFF
NA,NA,TRBV7-2,TRBJ2-1,TGTGCCAGCAGCTTGGGACTCCCCTACAATGAGCAGTTCTTC,CASSLGLPYNEQFF
TRBD2,NA,TRBV7-6,TRBJ2-1,TGTGCCAGCAGCTTAGGAATGGGACTAGCGGGGGAGGGGAATGAGCAGTTCTTC,CASSLGMGLAGEGNEQFF
TRBD1,NA,TRBV2,TRBJ2-2,TGTGCCAGCGGGTTAGACAGGGTCGGAACCGGGGAGCTGTTTTTT,CASGLDRVGTGELFF
TRBD1,once,TRBV10-3,TRBJ1-5,TGTGCCATCAGTTCAGGGGGGAGAAATCAGCCCCAGCATTTT,CAISSGGRNQPQHF
NA,NA,TRBV27,TRBJ2-2,TGTGCCAGCAGCCGGGCCGGGACACTTAACACCGGGGAGCTGTTTTTT,CASSRAGTLNTGELFF
NA,NA,TRBV6-6,TRBJ2-1,TGTGCCAGCAGCCAAACCAGGGCGGGTTACAATGAGCAGTTCTTC,CASSQTRAGYNEQFF
NA,NA,TRBV5-1,TRBJ1-3,TGCGCCAGCAGCTTGGACGGAACCTCTGGAAACACCATATATTTT,CASSLDGTSGNTIYF
NA,NA,TRBV15,TRBJ2-7,TGTGCCACCAGCAGAGGCCGGGGGCCCTACGAGCAGTACTTC,CATSRGRGPYEQYF
TRBD1,NA,TRBV7-6,TRBJ1-2,TGTGCCAGCAGCTTGACAGGGCTTGGCTACACCTTC,CASSLTGLGYTF
TRBD2,NA,TRBV5-1,TRBJ2-1,TGCGCCAGCAGCTTGGCCGGGCGGGAGGCCTCTGGTGAGCAGTTCTTC,CASSLAGREASGEQFF
NA,NA,TRBV7-9,TRBJ1-2,TGTGCCAGCAGCTTAATCGGGGAGAACTATGGCTACACCTTC,CASSLIGENYGYTF
NA,NA,TRBV5-4,TRBJ1-5,TGTGCCAGCAGCTTGTCCCCAGAGGGCAATCAGCCCCAGCATTTT,CASSLSPEGNQPQHF
TRBD1,NA,TRBV7-9,TRBJ2-1,TGTGCCAGCAGCCCGACAGGGGGCAATTGGGATGAGCAGTTCTTC,CASSPTGGNWDEQFF
NA,NA,TRBV19,TRBJ1-2,TGTGCCAGTAGTGTCAATTCTCCAGCGGGGGACCATGGCTACACCTTC,CASSVNSPAGDHGYTF
TRBD2,NA,TRBV7-9,TRBJ2-1,TGTGCCAGCAGCTTTACTAGCGGGAGGATCGGTGAGCAGTTCTTC,CASSFTSGRIGEQFF
NA,NA,TRBV7-9,TRBJ2-1,TGTGCCAGCAGCTTAGCGTCAAAATTAAATGAGCAGTTCTTC,CASSLASKLNEQFF
TRBD2,NA,TRBV15,TRBJ2-3,TGTGCCACCAGCAACGGACTAGCGGGAGTGGGAGATACGCAGTATTTT,CATSNGLAGVGDTQYF
NA,NA,TRBV5-6,TRBJ1-1,TGTGCCAGCAGCCGAGATGTGAACACTGAAGCTTTCTTT,CASSRDVNTEAFF
NA,NA,TRBV30,TRBJ2-2,TGTGCCTGGAGTGTCGGGCTTAACACCGGGGAGCTGTTTTTT,CAWSVGLNTGELFF
TRBD1,NA,TRBV7-9,TRBJ2-7,TGTGCCAGCAGCTTAATCGGACGGGACAGGGTATACGAGCAGTACTTC,CASSLIGRDRVYEQYF
NA,NA,TRBV5-1,TRBJ2-7,TGCGCCAGCAGCTGGGCCACAGGACCCTACGAGCAGTACTTC,CASSWATGPYEQYF
NA,NA,TRBV10-3,TRBJ2-4,TGTGCCATCAGTGACCCGAGGGAAGAGGTCGTTCAGTACTTC,CAISDPREEVVQYF
NA,NA,TRBV5-1,TRBJ2-3,TGCGCCAGCAGCTTGGGTGTCCGGGCCACAGATACGCAGTATTTT,CASSLGVRATDTQYF
NA,once,TRBV5-4,TRBJ1-5,TGTGCCAGCAGCTTGGACCCGAGCGATCAGCCCCAGCATTTT,CASSLDPSDQPQHF